This record looks at one T cell receptor beta chain sequence and its context. Its antigen is unknown. This sample stems from a study of PD-L1 blockade in urothelial cancer. Points from the study as a whole: Each patient gave one FFPE tumor sample, not collected immediately pre-treatment.

The germline CDR1 and CDR2 sequences are SGHRS and YFSETQ. This CDR3 comprises 14 residues. Trimming cost V 4 bases and J 1 base, with 11 bases left between them. Each PCR received spiked synthetic TCR analog templates. Here immunoSEQ multiplex PCR was the method, and the copy in TCRdb shows in-frame clones only, minus some. Of around 40,000 clones in the sample, roughly a third were seen once. The receptor was isolated from a man between 60 and 70 years old with urothelial cancer. V usage is TRBV5-1 and J usage is TRBJ1-2, with a tentative D call TRBD1 (6 bases). The sample in question was tumor tissue, obtained before atezolizumab (anti-PD-L1) treatment. The CDR3 DNA reads TGCGCCAGCAGCGTCCTAGGGGGTAACTATGGCTACACCTTC. It yields the protein CASSVLGGNYGYTF.